This T cell receptor beta chain appears in the sequencing data of a study of cytomegalovirus exposure and HLA in healthy donors. The ends lost 0 bases at V and 5 bases at J; junction bases unmatched: 6. The CDR3 is 15 amino acids. The germline CDR1 and CDR2 sequences are SGDLS and YYNGEE. The PCR was carried out with 60 Vbeta primers and 13 Jbeta primers. The repertoire was sequenced with immunoSEQ multiplex PCR; TCRdb's copy has only in-frame clones and lacks some. The top ten clones hold around 3% of a sample with 150,000 to 200,000 clones, around 77% of them seen once. The V call is TRBV9, the J call TRBJ2-7, with TRBD2 identical over 9 bases. Sequenced sample: PBMCs. This receptor was obtained from a female donor in good health and CMV-seronegative. As DNA, the CDR3 is TGTGCCAGCAGCGTAGAACTAGCGGGCCTCCACGAGCAGTACTTC. This encodes CASSVELAGLHEQYF.